This T cell receptor beta chain was sequenced in a study of cytomegalovirus exposure and HLA in healthy donors. Trimming cost V 9 bases and J 5 bases; bases outside gene matches: 8. Per germline, CDR1 MNHEY and CDR2 SMNVEV (reference sequence). The CDR3 runs 13 residues. General observations from the study: Through in vitro validation, three CMV-associated chains were shown to be specific for CMV antigens.

The PCR contained 60 Vbeta and 13 Jbeta primers. Generated by immunoSEQ multiplex PCR, the TCRdb table keeps only in-frame clones and is missing some. The sample gives more than 110,000 clones, about three quarters of which show up once; over 13% is in the top ten. This clone was counted only a few times. Its antigen is not known. This TCR derives from a human donor in good health. This rearrangement joins TRBV27 to TRBJ2-5; 8 bases map to TRBD1. Sequences were obtained from PBMCs. CDR3 sequence reads: CASSGGIMETQYF. CDR3 nucleotides: TGTGCCAGTTCAGGGGGCATAATGGAGACCCAGTACTTC.